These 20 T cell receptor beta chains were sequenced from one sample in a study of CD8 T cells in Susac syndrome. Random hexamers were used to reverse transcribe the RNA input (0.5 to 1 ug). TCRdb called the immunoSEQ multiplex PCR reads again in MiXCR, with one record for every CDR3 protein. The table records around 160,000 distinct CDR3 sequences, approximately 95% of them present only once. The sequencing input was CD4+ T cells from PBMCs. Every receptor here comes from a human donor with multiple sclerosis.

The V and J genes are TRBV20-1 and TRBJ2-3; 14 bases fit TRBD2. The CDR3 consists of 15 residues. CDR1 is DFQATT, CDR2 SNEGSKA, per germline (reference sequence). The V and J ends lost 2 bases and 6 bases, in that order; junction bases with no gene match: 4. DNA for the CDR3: TGCAGTGCTAGAAGGGGACTAGCGGGAGTGGATACGCAGTATTTT. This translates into CSARRGLAGVDTQYF.

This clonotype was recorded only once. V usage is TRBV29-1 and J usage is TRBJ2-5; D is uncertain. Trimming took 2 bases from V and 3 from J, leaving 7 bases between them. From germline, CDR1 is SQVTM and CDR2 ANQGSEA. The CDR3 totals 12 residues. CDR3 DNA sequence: TGCAGCGTTGAATTCAGTGAAGAGACCCAGTACTTC. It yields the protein CSVEFSEETQYF. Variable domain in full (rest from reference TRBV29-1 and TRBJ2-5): SAVISQKPSRDICQRGTSLTIQCQVDSQVTMMFWYRQQPGQSLTLIATANQGSEATYESGFVIDKFPISRPNLTFSTLTVSNMSPEDSSIYLCSVEFSEETQYFGPGTRLLVL.

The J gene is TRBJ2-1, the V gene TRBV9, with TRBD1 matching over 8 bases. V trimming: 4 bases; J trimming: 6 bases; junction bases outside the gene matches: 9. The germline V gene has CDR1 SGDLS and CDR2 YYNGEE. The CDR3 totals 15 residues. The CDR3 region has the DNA TGTGCCAGCAGCAAGGGACAGGTGGGCCCCAATGAGCAGTTCTTC. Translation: CASSKGQVGPNEQFF.

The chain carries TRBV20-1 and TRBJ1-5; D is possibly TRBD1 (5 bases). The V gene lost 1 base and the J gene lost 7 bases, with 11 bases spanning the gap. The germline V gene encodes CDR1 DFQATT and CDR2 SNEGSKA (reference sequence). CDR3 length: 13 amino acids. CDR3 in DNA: TGCAGTGCTAGAGGAGGGGCCGAACAGCCCCAGCATTTT. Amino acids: CSARGGAEQPQHF.

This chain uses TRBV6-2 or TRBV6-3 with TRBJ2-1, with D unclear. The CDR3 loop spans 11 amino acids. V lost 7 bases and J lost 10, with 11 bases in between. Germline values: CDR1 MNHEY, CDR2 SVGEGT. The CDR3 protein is CASTMDREQFF. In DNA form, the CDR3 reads TGTGCCAGCACCATGGATCGGGAGCAGTTCTTC.

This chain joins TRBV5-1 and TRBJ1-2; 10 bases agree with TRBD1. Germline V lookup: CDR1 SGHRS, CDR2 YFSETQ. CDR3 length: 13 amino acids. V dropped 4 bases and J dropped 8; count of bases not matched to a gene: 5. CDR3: CASSPGGQGGYTF. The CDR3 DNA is TGCGCCAGCAGCCCCGGGGGACAGGGGGGCTACACCTTC.

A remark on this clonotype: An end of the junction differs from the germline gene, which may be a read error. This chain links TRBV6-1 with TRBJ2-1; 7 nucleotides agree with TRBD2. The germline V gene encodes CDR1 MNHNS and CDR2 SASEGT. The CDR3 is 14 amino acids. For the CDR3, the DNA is TGTGCCAGCAGTCAAGCGGGGTTTGACAATGAGCAGTTCTTC. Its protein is CASSQAGFDNEQFF.

For the CDR3, the DNA is TGTGCCAGCAGCCCCCTCCAGGCCACCGGGGAGCTGTTTTTT. Translated, it gives CASSPLQATGELFF. The chain is built from TRBV12-3 or TRBV12-4 and TRBJ2-2; D is unresolved. This CDR3 spans 14 amino acids. Trimming pared 6 bases from V and 4 bases from J, leaving 12 bases between.

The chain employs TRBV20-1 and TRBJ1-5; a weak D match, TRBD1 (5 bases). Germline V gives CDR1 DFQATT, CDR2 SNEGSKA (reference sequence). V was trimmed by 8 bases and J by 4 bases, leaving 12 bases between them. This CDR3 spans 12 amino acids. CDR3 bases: TGCAGTCTACCAGGGCTGAATCAGCCCCAGCATTTT. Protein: CSLPGLNQPQHF.

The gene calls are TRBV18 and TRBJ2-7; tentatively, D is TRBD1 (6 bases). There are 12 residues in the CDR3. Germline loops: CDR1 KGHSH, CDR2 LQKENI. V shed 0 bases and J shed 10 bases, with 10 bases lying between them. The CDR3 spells CASSPPLGAQYF. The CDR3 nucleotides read TGTGCCAGCTCACCACCCTTGGGGGCCCAGTACTTC.

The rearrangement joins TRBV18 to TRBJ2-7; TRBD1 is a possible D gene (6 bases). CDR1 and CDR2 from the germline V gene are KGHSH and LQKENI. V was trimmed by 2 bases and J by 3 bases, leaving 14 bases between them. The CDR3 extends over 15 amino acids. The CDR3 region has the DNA TGTGCCAGCTCACCATCACAGGGTACGCGCTACGAGCAGTACTTC. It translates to CASSPSQGTRYEQYF. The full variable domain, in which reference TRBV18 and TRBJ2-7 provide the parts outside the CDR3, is NAGVMQNPRHLVRRRGQEARLRCSPMKGHSHVYWYRQLPEEGLKFMVYLQKENIIDESGMPKERFSAEFPKEGPSILRIQQVVRGDSAAYFCASSPSQGTRYEQYFGPGTRLTVT.

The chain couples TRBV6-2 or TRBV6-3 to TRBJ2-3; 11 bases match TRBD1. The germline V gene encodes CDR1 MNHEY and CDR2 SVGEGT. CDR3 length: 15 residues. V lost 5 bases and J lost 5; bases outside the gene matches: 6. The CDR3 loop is CASSPTGQGGDTQYF. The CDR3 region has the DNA TGTGCCAGCAGTCCAACGGGACAGGGGGGAGATACGCAGTATTTT.

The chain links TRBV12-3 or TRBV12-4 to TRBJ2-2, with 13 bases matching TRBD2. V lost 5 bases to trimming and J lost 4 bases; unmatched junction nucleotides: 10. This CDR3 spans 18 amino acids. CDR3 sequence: CASSGPSGTSGTTGELFF. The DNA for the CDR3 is TGTGCCAGCAGTGGCCCTTCTGGGACTAGCGGGACCACCGGGGAGCTGTTTTTT.

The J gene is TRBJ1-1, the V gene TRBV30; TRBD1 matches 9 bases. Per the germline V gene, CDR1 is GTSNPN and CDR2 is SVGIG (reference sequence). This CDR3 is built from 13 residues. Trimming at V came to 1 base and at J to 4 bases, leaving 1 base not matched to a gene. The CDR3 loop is CAWSGDRATEAFF. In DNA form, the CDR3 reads TGTGCCTGGAGTGGGGACAGGGCCACTGAAGCTTTCTTT.

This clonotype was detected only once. The CDR3 DNA follows: TGTGCCAGCAGCCAATTGAAGACAGCGAGTGGAGGCGAGCAGTACTTC. Protein product: CASSQLKTASGGEQYF. The chain employs TRBV3-1 and TRBJ2-7, with D possibly being TRBD1 or TRBD2 (5 bases each). The V gene's germline CDR1 is LGHDT and CDR2 YNNKEL (reference sequence). CDR3 length equals 16 residues. V was shortened by 2 bases and J by 6 bases, with 20 bases between the two germline ends.

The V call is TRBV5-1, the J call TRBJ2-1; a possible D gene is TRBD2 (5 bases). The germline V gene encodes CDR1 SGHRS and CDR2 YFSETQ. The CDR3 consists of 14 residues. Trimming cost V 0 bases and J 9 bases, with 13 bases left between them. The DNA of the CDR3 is TGCGCCAGCAGCTTGGGGTCGGGGATGGGTGAGCAGTTCTTC. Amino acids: CASSLGSGMGEQFF.

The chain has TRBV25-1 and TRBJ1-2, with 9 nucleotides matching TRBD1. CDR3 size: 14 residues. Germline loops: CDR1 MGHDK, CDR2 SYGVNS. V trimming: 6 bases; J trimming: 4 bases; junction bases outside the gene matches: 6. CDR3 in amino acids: CASRGQGGGYGYTF. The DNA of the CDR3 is TGTGCCAGCAGGGGACAGGGCGGAGGCTATGGCTACACCTTC.

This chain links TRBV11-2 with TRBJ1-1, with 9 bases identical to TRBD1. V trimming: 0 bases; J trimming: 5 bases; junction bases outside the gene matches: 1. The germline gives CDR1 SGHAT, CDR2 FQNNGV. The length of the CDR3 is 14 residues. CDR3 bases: TGTGCCAGCAGCTTAGAGGGGACAGGGACTGAAGCTTTCTTT. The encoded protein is CASSLEGTGTEAFF.

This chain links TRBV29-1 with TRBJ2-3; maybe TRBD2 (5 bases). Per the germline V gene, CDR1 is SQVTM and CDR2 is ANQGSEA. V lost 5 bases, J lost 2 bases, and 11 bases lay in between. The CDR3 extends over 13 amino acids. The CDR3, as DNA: TGCAGCGTTCGAGGGAGCCTCACAGATACGCAGTATTTT. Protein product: CSVRGSLTDTQYF.

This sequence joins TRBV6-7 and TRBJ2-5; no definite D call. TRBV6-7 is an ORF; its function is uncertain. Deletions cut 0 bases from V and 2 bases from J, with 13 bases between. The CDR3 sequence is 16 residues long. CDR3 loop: CASSYSKGPTQETQYF. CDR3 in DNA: TGTGCCAGCAGTTACTCGAAAGGCCCTACTCAAGAGACCCAGTACTTC.